The rows below give T cell receptor beta chains drawn from one sample of a study of early T cells in non-severe SARS-CoV-2 infection. TCRdb reanalysed the 5' RACE reads using MiXCR and keeps one entry per CDR3 protein. The sample has about 42,000 distinct CDR3 sequences, 7.1% seen once. The sequenced material came from whole blood. These receptors originate from an adult who was a healthcare worker with PCR-confirmed SARS-CoV-2 infection or an uninfected control (not recorded which). Each CDR3 is given with its conserved first and last residue. Fields, in order: D gene, clone size, V gene, J gene, CDR3 DNA, CDR3 protein. The D gene is left open where the match is weak. The size of a clone is reported for some rows only, either as once, few or many, or as a class for expanded clones.

D gene: .; clone size: many; V gene: TRBV12-3/TRBV12-4; J gene: TRBJ2-3; CDR3 DNA: TGTGCCAGCAGTTTAAGGGATACGCAGTATTTT; CDR3 protein: CASSLRDTQYF
D gene: .; clone size: many; V gene: TRBV10-3; J gene: TRBJ1-2; CDR3 DNA: TGTGCCACCGGTGGGTTGAACTATGGCTACACCTTC; CDR3 protein: CATGGLNYGYTF
D gene: .; clone size: few; V gene: TRBV10-3; J gene: TRBJ1-1; CDR3 DNA: TGTGCCATCAGGGATGGGACGGTGAACACTGAAGCTTTCTTT; CDR3 protein: CAIRDGTVNTEAFF
D gene: .; clone size: many; V gene: TRBV29-1; J gene: TRBJ1-4; CDR3 DNA: TGCAGCGTTCTCGGAATCAGTGGAGAAAAACTGTTTTTT; CDR3 protein: CSVLGISGEKLFF
D gene: .; clone size: few; V gene: TRBV11-2; J gene: TRBJ2-3; CDR3 DNA: TGTGCCAGCAGCCTGACTGCTGGGGGGTTTAGCACAGATACGCAGTATTTT; CDR3 protein: CASSLTAGGFSTDTQYF
D gene: .; clone size: .; V gene: TRBV6-6; J gene: TRBJ2-7; CDR3 DNA: TGTGCCAGCAGCCCCAGGGGATACGAGCAGTACTTC; CDR3 protein: CASSPRGYEQYF
D gene: .; clone size: many; V gene: TRBV27; J gene: TRBJ1-5; CDR3 DNA: TGTGCCAGCAGTCCGGGTCTGGTTTTACTTAGCAATCAGCCCCAGCATTTT; CDR3 protein: CASSPGLVLLSNQPQHF
D gene: TRBD1; clone size: .; V gene: TRBV9; J gene: TRBJ2-3; CDR3 DNA: TGTGCCAGCAGCGTTGGGACAGTGGCGGATACGCAGTATTTT; CDR3 protein: CASSVGTVADTQYF
D gene: .; clone size: .; V gene: TRBV4-3; J gene: TRBJ2-1; CDR3 DNA: TGCGCCAGCTCTGGGGGGGGGCACAATGAGCAGTTCTTC; CDR3 protein: CASSGGGHNEQFF
D gene: .; clone size: many; V gene: TRBV12-3/TRBV12-4; J gene: TRBJ1-4; CDR3 DNA: TGTGCCAGCAGTTTATCCGATCAGGGCAGGGAGGATGAAAAACTGTTTTTT; CDR3 protein: CASSLSDQGREDEKLFF
D gene: .; clone size: .; V gene: TRBV27; J gene: TRBJ2-3; CDR3 DNA: TGTGCCAGCAGTTTGGGACTTAGCACAGATACGCTGTATTTT; CDR3 protein: CASSLGLSTDTLYF
D gene: .; clone size: .; V gene: TRBV6-6; J gene: TRBJ2-7; CDR3 DNA: TGTGCCAGCATGGCCGACAGGAGCTCCTACGAGCAGTACTTC; CDR3 protein: CASMADRSSYEQYF
D gene: .; clone size: many; V gene: TRBV6-1; J gene: TRBJ1-1; CDR3 DNA: TGTGCCAGCAGTGAAGAGGGCAGGTTGAACACTGAAGCTTTCTTT; CDR3 protein: CASSEEGRLNTEAFF
D gene: .; clone size: .; V gene: TRBV10-3; J gene: TRBJ2-3; CDR3 DNA: TGTGCCATCAGTGGGTCAACGGATAGCACAGATACGCAGTATTTT; CDR3 protein: CAISGSTDSTDTQYF
D gene: TRBD1; clone size: .; V gene: TRBV2; J gene: TRBJ1-1; CDR3 DNA: TGTGCCAGCGAAGGGGCAGGGGGCGAGATGAACACTGAAGCTTTCTTT; CDR3 protein: CASEGAGGEMNTEAFF
D gene: .; clone size: few; V gene: TRBV12-5; J gene: TRBJ2-3; CDR3 DNA: TGTGCTAGTGGTCCATGGGACGGTAGTACAGATACGCAGTATTTT; CDR3 protein: CASGPWDGSTDTQYF
D gene: .; clone size: .; V gene: TRBV10-1; J gene: TRBJ1-1; CDR3 DNA: TGCGCCAGCAGTGAGTCGACGAGGGAAGCTTTCTTT; CDR3 protein: CASSESTREAFF
D gene: .; clone size: .; V gene: TRBV7-2; J gene: TRBJ2-5; CDR3 DNA: TGTGCCAGCAGCTTGAGCAGCTACCAAGAGACCCAGTACTTC; CDR3 protein: CASSLSSYQETQYF
D gene: .; clone size: .; V gene: TRBV25-1; J gene: TRBJ2-7; CDR3 DNA: TGTGCCAGCAGTGAATACCAGGGCCCTTCCTACGAGCAGTACTTC; CDR3 protein: CASSEYQGPSYEQYF
D gene: TRBD1; clone size: .; V gene: TRBV2; J gene: TRBJ1-2; CDR3 DNA: TGTGCCAGCAGTCGACAGGGGGAGTCTGGCTACACCTTC; CDR3 protein: CASSRQGESGYTF
D gene: .; clone size: few; V gene: TRBV11-3; J gene: TRBJ2-1; CDR3 DNA: TGTGCCAGCAGCTTAGATCACGGTGAGCAGTTCTTC; CDR3 protein: CASSLDHGEQFF
D gene: .; clone size: few; V gene: TRBV15; J gene: TRBJ2-3; CDR3 DNA: TGTGCCACCAGCAACGGCGGCTCTTCCACAGATACGCAGTATTTT; CDR3 protein: CATSNGGSSTDTQYF
D gene: .; clone size: many; V gene: TRBV20-1; J gene: TRBJ1-2; CDR3 DNA: TGCAGTGCTAGATTTGGGTTTAGGTTGGAGGGCTACACCTTC; CDR3 protein: CSARFGFRLEGYTF
D gene: .; clone size: many; V gene: TRBV7-8; J gene: TRBJ2-1; CDR3 DNA: TGTGCCAGCAGCTTAAAAGGGATCGCCACGTATGAGCAGTTCTTC; CDR3 protein: CASSLKGIATYEQFF
D gene: .; clone size: .; V gene: TRBV7-2; J gene: TRBJ1-5; CDR3 DNA: TGTGCCAGCAGCCAGGGGTCGATCAATCAGCCCCAGCATTTT; CDR3 protein: CASSQGSINQPQHF
D gene: .; clone size: .; V gene: TRBV5-8; J gene: TRBJ2-7; CDR3 DNA: TGTGCCAGCAGCTTGTTGAGGACAGACGAGCAGTACTTC; CDR3 protein: CASSLLRTDEQYF
D gene: .; clone size: many; V gene: TRBV19; J gene: TRBJ2-7; CDR3 DNA: TGTGCCAGTAGAAACACAGGTGGGTCCTACGAGCAGTACTTC; CDR3 protein: CASRNTGGSYEQYF
D gene: TRBD2; clone size: few; V gene: TRBV7-3; J gene: TRBJ2-1; CDR3 DNA: TGTGCCAGCAGCCCCCTGGCGGGGGGAAACAATGAGCAGTTCTTC; CDR3 protein: CASSPLAGGNNEQFF
D gene: TRBD1; clone size: few; V gene: TRBV6-4; J gene: TRBJ1-2; CDR3 DNA: TGTGCCAGCAGCGAAGGGACAGGCTATGGCTACACCTTC; CDR3 protein: CASSEGTGYGYTF
D gene: .; clone size: few; V gene: TRBV7-9; J gene: TRBJ2-3; CDR3 DNA: TGTGCCAGCAGCTTAGCGGGGATCACAGATACGCAGTATTTT; CDR3 protein: CASSLAGITDTQYF
D gene: TRBD2; clone size: many; V gene: TRBV5-1; J gene: TRBJ2-1; CDR3 DNA: TGCGCCAGCAGCTTACAGCGGGGGCTTGAGAATGAGCAGTTCTTC; CDR3 protein: CASSLQRGLENEQFF
D gene: .; clone size: many; V gene: TRBV29-1; J gene: TRBJ1-2; CDR3 DNA: TGCAGCGTTGTGCTGGGGAACTATGGCTACACCTTC; CDR3 protein: CSVVLGNYGYTF
D gene: .; clone size: .; V gene: TRBV19; J gene: TRBJ2-1; CDR3 DNA: TGTGCCAGTAGTATAGATCGAGACTCCGGGGAGCAGTTCTTC; CDR3 protein: CASSIDRDSGEQFF
D gene: .; clone size: few; V gene: TRBV7-6; J gene: TRBJ1-2; CDR3 DNA: TGTGCCAGCAGCTTAGAGCTGGGCGAATTCTATGGCTACACCTTC; CDR3 protein: CASSLELGEFYGYTF
D gene: .; clone size: few; V gene: TRBV11-2; J gene: TRBJ2-3; CDR3 DNA: TGTGCCAGCAGCCCTGCGGATACGCAGTATTTT; CDR3 protein: CASSPADTQYF
D gene: .; clone size: .; V gene: TRBV27; J gene: TRBJ1-2; CDR3 DNA: TGTGCCAGCAGTCCTAGACAGAGGTCTAACTATGGCTACACCTTC; CDR3 protein: CASSPRQRSNYGYTF
D gene: TRBD1; clone size: .; V gene: TRBV6-2/TRBV6-3; J gene: TRBJ2-7; CDR3 DNA: TGTGCCAGCAGTTACTCGACCGGGACAGGGGGCGTTTACGAGCAGTACTTC; CDR3 protein: CASSYSTGTGGVYEQYF
D gene: TRBD2; clone size: .; V gene: TRBV12-3/TRBV12-4; J gene: TRBJ2-3; CDR3 DNA: TGTGCCAGCCGATTTCGAGCGGGGGACCCCACAGATACGCAGTATTTT; CDR3 protein: CASRFRAGDPTDTQYF
D gene: TRBD1; clone size: many; V gene: TRBV2; J gene: TRBJ2-1; CDR3 DNA: TGTGCCAGCAGTCGTCCGGGACAGAGCTCCTACAATGAGCAGTTCTTC; CDR3 protein: CASSRPGQSSYNEQFF
D gene: TRBD1; clone size: many; V gene: TRBV6-1; J gene: TRBJ1-5; CDR3 DNA: TGTGCCAGCAGCACGACAGGGAGTAGCAATCAGCCCCAGCATTTT; CDR3 protein: CASSTTGSSNQPQHF
D gene: .; clone size: few; V gene: TRBV5-6; J gene: TRBJ2-3; CDR3 DNA: TGTGCCAGCAGCTCCTGGACTGGCGCAGATACGCAGTATTTT; CDR3 protein: CASSSWTGADTQYF
D gene: TRBD2; clone size: .; V gene: TRBV11-2; J gene: TRBJ2-7; CDR3 DNA: TGTGCCAGCAGCTCCCGACGGGGGGGGAACGAGCAGTACTTC; CDR3 protein: CASSSRRGGNEQYF
D gene: TRBD2; clone size: many; V gene: TRBV7-8; J gene: TRBJ2-1; CDR3 DNA: TGTGCCAGCAGCCCCCCTAGCGGGAGCTACAATGAGCAGTTCTTC; CDR3 protein: CASSPPSGSYNEQFF
D gene: .; clone size: many; V gene: TRBV6-2/TRBV6-3; J gene: TRBJ2-3; CDR3 DNA: TGTGCCAGCAGTTACTCGGCTAGCGGCACAGATACGCAGTATTTT; CDR3 protein: CASSYSASGTDTQYF
D gene: TRBD1; clone size: few; V gene: TRBV2; J gene: TRBJ2-7; CDR3 DNA: TGTGCCAGCAGAACCGGGACAGATACCTACGAGCAGTACTTC; CDR3 protein: CASRTGTDTYEQYF
D gene: TRBD2; clone size: .; V gene: TRBV7-2; J gene: TRBJ2-7; CDR3 DNA: TGTGCCAGCAGCCCCCGGACTAGCGGGGGGGGTTACGAGCAGTACTTC; CDR3 protein: CASSPRTSGGGYEQYF
D gene: .; clone size: few; V gene: TRBV5-1; J gene: TRBJ2-7; CDR3 DNA: TGCGCCAGCACCAGGGAGCCATCCTACGAGCAGTACTTC; CDR3 protein: CASTREPSYEQYF